These 5 T cell receptor beta chains share one sample of origin, sequenced in a study of siplizumab effects on memory and regulatory T cells. The table came from immunoSEQ multiplex PCR; TCRdb's copy has only in-frame clones and leaves some out. The sample consists of approximately 120,000 clones, under 95% of them appearing once. The sequencing input was Tregs sorted from blood. The receptor source for this set is a human donor in good health.

This clone was observed a few times. V and J are TRBV6-1 and TRBJ2-7; D unresolved. Germline lookup yields CDR1 MNHNS and CDR2 SASEGT. The V end was cut by 8 bases, the J end by 2 bases, with 16 bases between. The CDR3 has 14 amino acids. For the CDR3, the DNA is TGTGCCAGCTTGGCGGACCGAATCACCTACGAGCAGTACTTC. Amino acid sequence: CASLADRITYEQYF.

J is TRBJ2-3 and V is TRBV27, with TRBD2 identical over 7 bases. The germline gives CDR1 MNHEY, CDR2 SMNVEV (reference sequence). V trimming: 6 bases; J trimming: 7 bases; junction bases outside the gene matches: 13. CDR3 length: 15 residues. The chain's CDR3 is CASRRSGEGWNTQYF. The CDR3 DNA sequence: TGTGCCAGCAGGCGGTCGGGGGAGGGCTGGAATACGCAGTATTTT.

V usage is TRBV5-1 and J usage is TRBJ1-2; D unclear. Trimming cost V 3 bases and J 3 bases, with 9 bases left between them. The CDR3 is 13 residues long. CDR1 SGHRS and CDR2 YFSETQ come from the germline V gene. CDR3 bases: TGCGCCAGCAGCTCGAGTGGGGACTATGGCTACACCTTC. It yields the protein CASSSSGDYGYTF.

This chain connects TRBV9 to TRBJ2-1, with 9 bases aligning to TRBD2. J lost 0 bases, V lost 2 bases, and 6 bases had no gene match. The CDR3 loop spans 17 amino acids. Germline CDR1 and CDR2: SGDLS and YYNGEE. CDR3 sequence: CASSVSSGSLSYNEQFF. As DNA, the CDR3 is TGTGCCAGCAGCGTCAGTAGCGGGAGCCTCTCCTACAATGAGCAGTTCTTC.

This chain uses TRBV19 with TRBJ1-2; 9 bases match TRBD1. The length of the CDR3 is 19 residues. The junction had 22 bases not matched to a gene; V was cut back by 4 bases and J by 7 bases. Germline V CDR1 and CDR2: LNHDA, SQIVND (reference sequence). In DNA form, the CDR3 reads TGTGCCAGTAGTACCTCCTCGGGACAGGGAGCAGGGCGGATTCGTGGCTACACCTTC. Its protein is CASSTSSGQGAGRIRGYTF.